These 15 T cell receptor beta chains originate from one sample sequenced in a study of regulatory and conventional T cells in breast cancer. MiXCR, run by TCRdb on the PCR reads, gives a single entry per CDR3 protein. The sample lists more than 15,000 distinct CDR3 sequences, 32% occurring once. The sequenced sample was conventional T cells from blood. All receptors come from a female donor in good health.

The V call is TRBV7-9, the J call TRBJ1-2; 7 bases line up with TRBD1. V gave up 5 bases and J gave up 6 bases; unmatched junction bases: 3. CDR3 length equals 12 residues. CDR1 is SEHNR and CDR2 is FQNEAQ in the germline V gene (reference sequence). The CDR3 sequence: CASSLDRDGYTF. The CDR3, as DNA: TGTGCCAGCAGCCTTGACAGGGATGGCTACACCTTC.

This clonotype was seen a few times. The chain has TRBV2 and TRBJ1-3; weak D call: TRBD1 (5 bases). The CDR3 loop spans 14 amino acids. The germline V gene has CDR1 SNHLY and CDR2 FYNNEI. V gave up 7 bases and J gave up 4 bases, with 14 bases separating them. The CDR3 bases are TGTGCCAGCACCCCGGCAGGGCCCGGAAACACCATATATTTT. Encoded protein: CASTPAGPGNTIYF.

Remarks on this clonotype: Possible read error: a much larger clone is one base away. The CDR3, as DNA: TGTGCCACCAGTGCAGGGGGCAGTGTGGCCAACGTCCTGACTTTC. Translation gives CATSAGGSVANVLTF. The chain uses TRBV24-1 and TRBJ2-6; 8 nucleotides agree with TRBD1. J lost 6 bases, V lost 5 bases, and 5 bases had no gene match. CDR3 length equals 15 residues. From germline, CDR1 is KGHDR and CDR2 SFDVKD.

Concerning this clonotype: Compared with germline, one end of the junction differs, possibly owing to a read error. The J gene is TRBJ2-5, the V gene TRBV6-2 or TRBV6-3; 7 bases align to TRBD2. In germline, CDR1 is MNHEY, CDR2 SVGEGT. This CDR3 is 17 amino acids long. CDR3 in DNA: TGTGCCAGCAGTTACTCGACCGGGCGGGGGTTTCAAGGGACCCAGTACTTC. Amino acids: CASSYSTGRGFQGTQYF.

J is TRBJ2-7 and V is TRBV12-3 or TRBV12-4; possibly TRBD2 for D (6 bases). The germline V and J ends were trimmed by 5 bases and 7 bases, with 18 bases remaining between them. The CDR3 is 14 residues long. The CDR3 DNA reads as TGTGCCAGCAGTCTTGGGACCGCCCGGGGGGAGCAGTACTTC. Its translation is CASSLGTARGEQYF.

This chain uses TRBV20-1 with TRBJ2-5; D might be TRBD2 (7 bases). This CDR3 region has 16 residues. Trimming pared 0 bases from V and 1 base from J, leaving 15 bases between. Germline CDR1 is DFQATT and CDR2 is SNEGSKA (reference sequence). The chain's CDR3 is CSARDVAGASQETQYF. The CDR3 bases are TGCAGTGCTAGAGATGTGGCGGGGGCTTCCCAAGAGACCCAGTACTTC.

J is TRBJ2-7 and V is TRBV5-1, with TRBD2 matching over 8 bases. The CDR3 runs to 12 residues. Germline CDR1 SGHRS, CDR2 YFSETQ. V trimming: 5 bases; J trimming: 4 bases; junction bases outside the gene matches: 2. The CDR3 loop is CASRREDYEQYF. CDR3 bases: TGCGCCAGCAGGCGGGAGGATTACGAGCAGTACTTC. The full variable domain, rest sourced from reference TRBV5-1 and TRBJ2-7, is KAGVTQTPRYLIKTRGQQVTLSCSPISGHRSVSWYQQTPGQGLQFLFEYFSETQRNKGNFPGRFSGRQFSNSRSEMNVSTLELGDSALYLCASRREDYEQYFGPGTRLTVT.

CDR3 in DNA: TGTGCCAGCAGCCTCGGGACTGGGAGCTCCTACGAGCAGTACTTC. As protein: CASSLGTGSSYEQYF. The chain combines TRBV7-9 with TRBJ2-7, with D possibly being TRBD2 (6 bases). CDR3 length: 15 amino acids. The V end lost 5 bases, the J end lost 0 bases, and 14 bases lay between the germline ends. From germline, CDR1 is SEHNR and CDR2 FQNEAQ (reference sequence). The complete variable domain, with remaining parts taken from reference TRBV7-9 and TRBJ2-7, reads DTGVSQNPRHKITKRGQNVTFRCDPISEHNRLYWYRQTLGQGPEFLTYFQNEAQLEKSRLLSDRFSAERPKGSFSTLEIQRTEQGDSAMYLCASSLGTGSSYEQYFGPGTRLTVT.

This chain uses TRBV9 with TRBJ2-5, with TRBD1 identical over 7 bases. J gave up 1 base and V 2 bases, and 2 bases lay outside the gene matches. Germline values: CDR1 SGDLS, CDR2 YYNGEE. The CDR3 covers 14 residues. This CDR3 is CASSVGTVQETQYF. In DNA form, the CDR3 reads TGTGCCAGCAGCGTGGGGACAGTCCAAGAGACCCAGTACTTC.

Within the sample, this clonotype is medium-sized. The chain combines TRBV28 with TRBJ2-7, with D possibly being TRBD2 (5 bases). Trimming left V 4 bases short and J 5 bases short, with 15 bases between. This CDR3 region has 14 residues. CDR1 is MDHEN, CDR2 SYDVKM, per germline. This CDR3 reads CASSSYFRENEQYF. The CDR3 DNA reads as TGTGCCAGCAGTTCGTACTTCCGGGAAAACGAGCAGTACTTC.

A note on this clonotype: A much more abundant neighbour one base away suggests this may be a read error. This sequence joins TRBV7-2 and TRBJ2-7; TRBD2 might be the D (7 bases). Germline V gives CDR1 SGHTA, CDR2 FQGNSA. The CDR3 length is 20 residues. CDR3 sequence: CAGSLGGGAIGRVITYEQYF. The DNA for the CDR3 is TGTGCCGGCAGCTTAGGGGGGGGCGCCATCGGCAGGGTGATAACCTACGAGCAGTACTTC.

This clonotype was counted a few times. V and J are TRBV11-2 and TRBJ1-4; TRBD1 is a possible D gene (5 bases). Looked up from germline, CDR1 is SGHAT and CDR2 is FQNNGV. V lost 5 bases and J lost 8, with 15 bases in between. The CDR3 consists of 14 residues. In nucleotides, the CDR3 is TGTGCCAGCAGCGTACAGGCCCACGGGGAAAAACTGTTTTTT. Amino acid sequence: CASSVQAHGEKLFF.

This chain links TRBV7-2 with TRBJ1-2; D is ambiguous. The germline V gene encodes CDR1 SGHTA and CDR2 FQGNSA. Trimming pared 1 base from V and 4 bases from J, leaving 16 bases between. The CDR3 has 16 residues. For the CDR3, the DNA is TGTGCCAGCAGCTTAGTAGGCCCTCTGAACGTCTATGGCTACACCTTC. Protein sequence: CASSLVGPLNVYGYTF.

This clonotype was counted ten times or more. A read error may account for a junction end that differs from germline. The V gene is TRBV6-2 or TRBV6-3, the J gene TRBJ2-7, with D perhaps TRBD1 (6 bases). The germline gives CDR1 MNHEY, CDR2 SVGEGT. This CDR3 has 16 amino acids. CDR3 amino acids: CASSSLGAPILYEEYF. The CDR3 DNA sequence: TGTGCCAGCAGTTCACTGGGGGCCCCTATTCTCTACGAGGAGTACTTC.

This clonotype is classed as medium-sized (0.01 to 0.1%). This chain connects TRBV7-2 to TRBJ2-7; 15 nucleotides align to TRBD2. This CDR3 region has 15 residues. Per germline, CDR1 SGHTA and CDR2 FQGNSA. V trimming: 4 bases; J trimming: 7 bases; junction bases outside the gene matches: 5. This CDR3 is CASSSGLAGGREQYF. CDR3 sequence (DNA): TGTGCCAGCAGCTCTGGACTAGCGGGAGGGAGAGAGCAGTACTTC.